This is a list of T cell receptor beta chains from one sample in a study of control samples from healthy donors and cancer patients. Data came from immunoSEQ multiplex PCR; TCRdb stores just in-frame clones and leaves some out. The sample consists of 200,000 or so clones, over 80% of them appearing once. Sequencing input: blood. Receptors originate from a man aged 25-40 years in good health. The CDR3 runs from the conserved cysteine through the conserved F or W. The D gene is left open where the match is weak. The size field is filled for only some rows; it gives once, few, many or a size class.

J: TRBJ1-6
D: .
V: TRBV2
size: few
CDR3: CASRGDYNSPLHF
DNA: TGTGCCAGTAGGGGAGACTACAATTCACCCCTCCACTTT

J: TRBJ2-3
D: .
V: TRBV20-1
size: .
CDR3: CSANPTDTQYF
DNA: TGCAGTGCTAACCCCACAGATACGCAGTATTTT

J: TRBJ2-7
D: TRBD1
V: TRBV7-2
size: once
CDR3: CASSGQGGGYEQYF
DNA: TGTGCCAGCAGCGGACAGGGCGGTGGCTACGAGCAGTACTTC

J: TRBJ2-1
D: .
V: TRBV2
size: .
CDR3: CASSEGWLARQTSSYNEQFF
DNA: TGTGCCAGCAGTGAGGGGTGGCTAGCGAGGCAAACGAGCTCCTACAATGAGCAGTTCTTC

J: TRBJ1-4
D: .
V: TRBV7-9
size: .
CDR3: CASSLGLGPVGNEKLFF
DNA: TGTGCCAGCAGCTTGGGGCTTGGGCCGGTGGGGAATGAAAAACTGTTTTTT

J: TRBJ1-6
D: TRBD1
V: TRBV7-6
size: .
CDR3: CASSPGQYNSPLHF
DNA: TGTGCCAGCAGCCCGGGACAGTATAATTCACCCCTCCACTTT

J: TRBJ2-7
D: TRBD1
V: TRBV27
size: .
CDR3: CASSAGTGAYEQYF
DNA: TGTGCCAGCAGTGCCGGGACAGGCGCCTACGAGCAGTACTTC

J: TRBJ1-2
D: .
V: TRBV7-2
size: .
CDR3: CASSSPGGLYGYTF
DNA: TGTGCCAGCAGCTCCCCCGGGGGCCTATATGGCTACACCTTC

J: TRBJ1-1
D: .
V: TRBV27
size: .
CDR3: CASSLNWGATEAFF
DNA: TGCGCCAGCAGTTTAAACTGGGGGGCTACTGAAGCTTTCTTT

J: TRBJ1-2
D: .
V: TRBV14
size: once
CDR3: CASSQVRDMSYGYTF
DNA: TGTGCCAGCAGCCAGGTCCGGGACATGAGCTATGGCTACACCTTC

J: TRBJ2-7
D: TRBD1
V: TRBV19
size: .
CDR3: CASSLGTGNSYEQYF
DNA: TGTGCCAGTAGCCTTGGGACAGGGAACTCCTACGAGCAGTACTTC

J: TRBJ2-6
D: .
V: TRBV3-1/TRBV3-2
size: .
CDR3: CASSLRTSSSGANVLTF
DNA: TGTGCCAGCAGCCTCAGGACAAGCAGCTCTGGGGCCAACGTCCTGACTTTC

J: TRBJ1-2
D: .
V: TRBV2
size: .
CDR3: CASRILYGYTF
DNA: TGTGCCAGCAGGATACTCTATGGCTACACCTTC

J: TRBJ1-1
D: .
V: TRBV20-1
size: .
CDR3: CSASGGGPEAFF
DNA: TGCAGTGCTAGTGGGGGGGGCCCTGAAGCTTTCTTT

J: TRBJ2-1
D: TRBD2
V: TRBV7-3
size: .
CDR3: CASSWAGGLTYNEQFF
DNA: TGTGCCAGCAGCTGGGCGGGGGGCCTCACCTACAATGAGCAGTTCTTC

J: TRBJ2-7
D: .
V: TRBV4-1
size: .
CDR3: CASSQDPGDYEQYF
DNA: TGCGCCAGCAGCCAAGATCCGGGTGACTACGAGCAGTACTTC

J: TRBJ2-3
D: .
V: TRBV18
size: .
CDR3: CASSPLPGRTDTQYF
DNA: TGTGCCAGCTCACCCTTACCGGGGCGGACAGATACGCAGTATTTT

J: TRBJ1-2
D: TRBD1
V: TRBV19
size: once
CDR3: CASSPPTPWDRPNYGYTF
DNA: TGTGCCAGTAGTCCCCCGACGCCGTGGGACAGACCGAACTATGGCTACACCTTC

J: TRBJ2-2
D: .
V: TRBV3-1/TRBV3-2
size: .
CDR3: CASSQDHAGELFF
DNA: TGTGCCAGCAGCCAAGATCATGCAGGGGAGCTGTTTTTT

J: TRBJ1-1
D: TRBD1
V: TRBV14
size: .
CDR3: CASSRQGYTEAFF
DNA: TGTGCCAGCAGCCGACAGGGGTACACTGAAGCTTTCTTT

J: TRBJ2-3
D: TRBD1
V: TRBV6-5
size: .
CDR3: CASIHGQAITDTQYF
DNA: TGTGCCAGCATCCATGGACAGGCCATCACAGATACGCAGTATTTT

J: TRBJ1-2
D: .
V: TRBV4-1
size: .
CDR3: CASSQDTYGYTF
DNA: TGCGCCAGCAGCCAAGACACCTATGGCTACACCTTC

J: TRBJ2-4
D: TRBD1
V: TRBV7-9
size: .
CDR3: CASSSTGLGNIQYF
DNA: TGTGCCAGCAGCTCGACAGGGTTGGGAAACATTCAGTACTTC

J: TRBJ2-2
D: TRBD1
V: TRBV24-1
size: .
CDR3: CATSDSTGESGELFF
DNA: TGTGCCACCAGTGATTCAACAGGGGAGTCCGGGGAGCTGTTTTTT

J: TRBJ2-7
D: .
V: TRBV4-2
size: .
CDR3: CASSQRGLGGGDSYEQYF
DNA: TGTGCCAGCAGCCAAAGAGGGCTGGGGGGGGGCGACTCCTACGAGCAGTACTTC

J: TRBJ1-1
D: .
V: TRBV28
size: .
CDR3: CATQTGAMNTEAFF
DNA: TGTGCCACCCAGACAGGAGCAATGAACACTGAAGCTTTCTTT

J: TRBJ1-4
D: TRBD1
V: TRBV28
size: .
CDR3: CASSLTGTEYEKLFF
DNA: TGTGCCAGCAGTTTAACCGGGACAGAATATGAAAAACTGTTTTTT

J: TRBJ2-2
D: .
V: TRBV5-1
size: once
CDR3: CASSLAEGTGELFF
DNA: TGCGCCAGCAGCTTGGCCGAGGGGACCGGGGAGCTGTTTTTT

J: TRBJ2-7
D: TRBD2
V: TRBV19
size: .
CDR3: CASSIGTSGYEQYF
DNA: TGTGCCAGTAGTATAGGGACTAGTGGCTACGAGCAGTACTTC

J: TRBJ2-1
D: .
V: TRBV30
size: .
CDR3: CAWSVPPRNNEQFF
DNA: TGTGCCTGGAGTGTCCCCCCCCGTAACAATGAGCAGTTCTTC

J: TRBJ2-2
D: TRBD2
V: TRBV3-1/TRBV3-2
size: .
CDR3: CASSPRLAGISGELFF
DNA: TGTGCCAGCAGCCCACGACTAGCGGGTATTTCCGGGGAGCTGTTTTTT

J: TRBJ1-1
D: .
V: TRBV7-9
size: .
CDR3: CASSASRGEAFF
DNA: TGTGCCAGCAGCGCGAGCCGCGGGGAAGCTTTCTTT

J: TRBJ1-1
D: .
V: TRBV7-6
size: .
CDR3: CASSLRLGGNTEAFF
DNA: TGTGCCAGCAGCTTACGCCTGGGCGGGAACACTGAAGCTTTCTTT

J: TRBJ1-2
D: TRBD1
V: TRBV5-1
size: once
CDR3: CASTPGQGNYGYTF
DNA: TGCGCCAGCACCCCGGGACAGGGGAACTATGGCTACACCTTC

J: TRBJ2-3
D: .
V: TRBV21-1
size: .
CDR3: CASSTLSGGATDTQYF
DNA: TGTGCCAGCAGCACCCTTAGCGGGGGGGCCACAGATACGCAGTATTTT

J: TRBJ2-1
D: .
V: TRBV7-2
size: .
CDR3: CASSSGTAPNNEQFF
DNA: TGTGCCAGCAGCAGCGGGACAGCCCCCAACAATGAGCAGTTCTTC

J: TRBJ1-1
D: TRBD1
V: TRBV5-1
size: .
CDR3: CASSPVGQGAPDTEAFF
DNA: TGCGCCAGCAGCCCGGTAGGACAGGGGGCGCCGGACACTGAAGCTTTCTTT

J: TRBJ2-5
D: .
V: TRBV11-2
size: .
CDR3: CASSPARDFGETQYF
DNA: TGTGCCAGCAGCCCCGCCCGGGACTTTGGGGAGACCCAGTACTTC

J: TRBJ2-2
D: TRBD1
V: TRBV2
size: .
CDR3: CASIFETGTGELFF
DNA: TGTGCCAGCATTTTTGAGACAGGGACCGGGGAGCTGTTTTTT

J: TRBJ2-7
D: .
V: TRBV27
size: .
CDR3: CASRPGTLTTYEQYF
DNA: TGTGCCAGCAGACCCGGGACACTTACAACCTACGAGCAGTACTTC

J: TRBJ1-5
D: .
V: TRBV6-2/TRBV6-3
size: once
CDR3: CASSNVRDASTNF
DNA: TGTGCCAGCAGCAATGTACGGGACGCGAGTACGAATTTT

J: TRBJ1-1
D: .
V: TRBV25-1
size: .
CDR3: CASSDPEGDTEAFF
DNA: TGTGCCAGCAGTGATCCGGAGGGGGACACTGAAGCTTTCTTT

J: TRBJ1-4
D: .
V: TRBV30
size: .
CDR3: CAWGEGIQLNEKLFF
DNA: TGTGCCTGGGGGGAGGGGATACAACTGAATGAAAAACTGTTTTTT

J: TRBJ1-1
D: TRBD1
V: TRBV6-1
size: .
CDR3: CASSESGGAGTEAFF
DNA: TGTGCCAGCAGTGAATCAGGGGGCGCCGGCACTGAAGCTTTCTTT

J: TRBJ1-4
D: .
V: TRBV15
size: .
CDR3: CATSRERSPLNEKLFF
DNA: TGTGCCACCAGCAGAGAGCGGAGTCCGCTTAATGAAAAACTGTTTTTT

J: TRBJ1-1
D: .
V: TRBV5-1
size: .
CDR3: CASSLGQHMNTEAFF
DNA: TGCGCCAGCAGCTTGGGACAGCACATGAACACTGAAGCTTTCTTT

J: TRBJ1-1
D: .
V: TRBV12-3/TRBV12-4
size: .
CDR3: CASSLVSGTEAFF
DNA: TGTGCCAGCAGTTTGGTATCAGGGACTGAAGCTTTCTTT

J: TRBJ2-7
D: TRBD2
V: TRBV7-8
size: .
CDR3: CASSLSGGAGHEQYF
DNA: TGTGCCAGCAGCTTGAGCGGGGGGGCCGGTCACGAGCAGTACTTC

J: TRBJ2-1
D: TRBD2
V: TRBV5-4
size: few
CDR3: CASSLDAAGGREQFF
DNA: TGTGCCAGCAGCTTGGATGCGGCGGGGGGTAGGGAGCAGTTCTTC

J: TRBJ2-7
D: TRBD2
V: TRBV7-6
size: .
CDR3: CASSLGASGGGEQYF
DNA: TGTGCCAGCAGCTTAGGCGCGAGCGGGGGGGGCGAGCAGTACTTC

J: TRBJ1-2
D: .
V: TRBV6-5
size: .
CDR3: CASNRRTNYGYTF
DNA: TGTGCCAGCAATAGGAGGACTAACTATGGCTACACCTTC

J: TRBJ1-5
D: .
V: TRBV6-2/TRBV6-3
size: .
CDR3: CASSPGTSYNQPQHF
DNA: TGTGCCAGCAGTCCCGGGACATCCTACAATCAGCCCCAGCATTTT